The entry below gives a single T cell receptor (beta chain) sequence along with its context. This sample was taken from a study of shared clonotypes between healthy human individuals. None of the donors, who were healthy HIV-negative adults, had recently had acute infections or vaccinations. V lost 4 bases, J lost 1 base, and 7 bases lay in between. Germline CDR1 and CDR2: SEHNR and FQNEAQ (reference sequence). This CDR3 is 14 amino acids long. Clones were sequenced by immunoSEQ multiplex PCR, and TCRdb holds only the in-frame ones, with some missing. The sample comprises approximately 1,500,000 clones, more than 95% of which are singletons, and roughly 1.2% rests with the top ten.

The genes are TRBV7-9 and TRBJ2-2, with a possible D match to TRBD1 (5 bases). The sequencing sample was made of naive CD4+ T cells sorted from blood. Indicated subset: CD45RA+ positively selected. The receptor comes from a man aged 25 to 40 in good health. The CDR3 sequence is CASSYQGNTGELFF. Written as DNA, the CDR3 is TGTGCCAGCAGCTATCAGGGGAACACCGGGGAGCTGTTTTTT.